The present entry profiles one T cell receptor (beta chain) with its context. The entry originates in a study of T-cell reconstitution after alpha-beta-depleted transplantation in children. Unique molecular identifiers were used to barcode this TCRbeta library. TCRdb re-derived calls from the PCR reads in MiXCR, one entry per CDR3 protein. The top ten hold approximately 11% of the sample, which has about 310,000 distinct CDR3 sequences, about a quarter seen once. The sample was PBMCs, mostly from graft donor cells, taken 180 days after TCRalphabeta/CD19-depleted stem cell transplant. The clonotype originates from a male patient between 10 and 17 years old who had a stem cell transplant for acute lymphoblastic leukemia, so the T cells may come from the graft donor.

The CDR3 is CASRLGLAGGGLVAKNIQYF. CDR3 coding DNA: TGCGCCAGCAGACTAGGACTAGCGGGAGGCGGTTTGGTAGCCAAAAACATTCAGTACTTC. V and J are TRBV5-1 and TRBJ2-4, with 14 bases lining up with TRBD2. Germline loops: CDR1 SGHRS, CDR2 YFSETQ. The CDR3 loop spans 20 amino acids. The ends lost 5 bases at V and 0 bases at J; junction bases unmatched: 13.